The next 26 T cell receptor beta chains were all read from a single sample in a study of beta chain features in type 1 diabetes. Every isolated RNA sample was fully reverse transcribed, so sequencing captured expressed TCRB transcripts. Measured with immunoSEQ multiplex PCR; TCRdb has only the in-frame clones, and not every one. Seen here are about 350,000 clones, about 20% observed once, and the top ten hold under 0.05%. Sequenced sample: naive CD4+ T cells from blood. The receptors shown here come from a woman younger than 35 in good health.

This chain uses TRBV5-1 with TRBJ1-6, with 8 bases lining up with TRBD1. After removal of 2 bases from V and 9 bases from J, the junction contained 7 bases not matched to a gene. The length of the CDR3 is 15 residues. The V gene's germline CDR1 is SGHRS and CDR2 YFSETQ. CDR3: CASSLTGTGLSPLHF. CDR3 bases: TGCGCCAGCAGCTTAACCGGGACAGGACTTTCACCCCTCCACTTT.

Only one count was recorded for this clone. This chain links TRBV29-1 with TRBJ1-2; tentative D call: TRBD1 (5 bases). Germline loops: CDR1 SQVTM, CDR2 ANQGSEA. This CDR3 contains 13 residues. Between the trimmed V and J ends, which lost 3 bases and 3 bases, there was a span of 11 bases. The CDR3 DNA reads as TGCAGCGTTGACGGGACTGATTACTATGGCTACACCTTC. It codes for CSVDGTDYYGYTF. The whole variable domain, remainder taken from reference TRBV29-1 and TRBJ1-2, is SAVISQKPSRDICQRGTSLTIQCQVDSQVTMMFWYRQQPGQSLTLIATANQGSEATYESGFVIDKFPISRPNLTFSTLTVSNMSPEDSSIYLCSVDGTDYYGYTFGSGTRLTVV.

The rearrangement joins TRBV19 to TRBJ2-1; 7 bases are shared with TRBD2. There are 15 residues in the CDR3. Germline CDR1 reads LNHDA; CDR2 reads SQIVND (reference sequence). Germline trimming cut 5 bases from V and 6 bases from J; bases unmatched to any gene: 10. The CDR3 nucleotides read TGTGCCAGTAGTCCAAGCGGGGTAGTTTCCAATGAGCAGTTCTTC. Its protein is CASSPSGVVSNEQFF.

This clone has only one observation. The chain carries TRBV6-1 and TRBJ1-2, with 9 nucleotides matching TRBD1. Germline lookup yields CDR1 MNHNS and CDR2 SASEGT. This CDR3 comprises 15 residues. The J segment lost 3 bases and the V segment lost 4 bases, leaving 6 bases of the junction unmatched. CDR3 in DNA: TGTGCCAGCAGTGTTACAGGGGGCACAGACTATGGCTACACCTTC. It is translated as CASSVTGGTDYGYTF.

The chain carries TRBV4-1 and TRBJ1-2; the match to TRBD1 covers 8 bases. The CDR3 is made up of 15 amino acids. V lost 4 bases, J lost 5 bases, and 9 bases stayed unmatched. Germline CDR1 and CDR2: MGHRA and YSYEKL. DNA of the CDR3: TGCGCCAGCAGCCCCACAGGGGGGGCTCTATATGGCTACACCTTC. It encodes CASSPTGGALYGYTF.

The CDR3 DNA follows: TGTGCCAGCAGCTTAGGAGACACCTCCACTGAAGCTTTCTTT. Protein sequence: CASSLGDTSTEAFF. This chain connects TRBV7-2 to TRBJ1-1; the D is unclear. The CDR3 runs 14 residues. Germline CDR1 reads SGHTA; CDR2 reads FQGNSA. Between the trimmed V and J ends, which lost 1 base and 4 bases, there was a span of 10 bases. The full variable domain, completed using reference TRBV7-2 and TRBJ1-1, is GAGVSQSPSNKVTEKGKDVELRCDPISGHTALYWYRQSLGQGLEFLIYFQGNSAPDKSGLPSDRFSAERTGGSVSTLTIQRTQQEDSAVYLCASSLGDTSTEAFFGQGTRLTVV.

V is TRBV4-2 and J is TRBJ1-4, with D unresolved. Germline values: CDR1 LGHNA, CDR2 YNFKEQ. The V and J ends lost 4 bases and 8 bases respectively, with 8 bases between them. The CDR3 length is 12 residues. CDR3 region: CASSLHMEKLFF. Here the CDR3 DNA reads TGTGCCAGCAGCCTCCACATGGAAAAACTGTTTTTT.

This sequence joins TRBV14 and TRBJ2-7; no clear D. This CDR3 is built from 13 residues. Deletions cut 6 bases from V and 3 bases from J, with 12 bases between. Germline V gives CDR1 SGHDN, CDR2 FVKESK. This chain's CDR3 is CASSYSLNYEQYF. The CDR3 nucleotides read TGTGCCAGCAGTTACAGCTTAAACTACGAGCAGTACTTC.

The CDR3 loop reads CASSLGVQETQYF. Written as DNA, the CDR3 is TGCGCCAGCAGCCTAGGGGTACAAGAGACCCAGTACTTC. The chain combines TRBV4-1 with TRBJ2-5, with D possibly matching TRBD1 (5 bases). CDR1 is MGHRA, CDR2 YSYEKL, per germline. The CDR3 runs 13 residues. Trimming removed 4 bases from V and 2 bases from J, with 8 bases in between.

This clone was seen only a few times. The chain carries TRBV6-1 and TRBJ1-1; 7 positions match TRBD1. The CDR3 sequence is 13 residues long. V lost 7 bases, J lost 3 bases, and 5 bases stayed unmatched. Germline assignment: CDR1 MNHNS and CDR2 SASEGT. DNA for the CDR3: TGTGCCAGCAAAGACAGGGCCCACACTGAAGCTTTCTTT. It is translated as CASKDRAHTEAFF.

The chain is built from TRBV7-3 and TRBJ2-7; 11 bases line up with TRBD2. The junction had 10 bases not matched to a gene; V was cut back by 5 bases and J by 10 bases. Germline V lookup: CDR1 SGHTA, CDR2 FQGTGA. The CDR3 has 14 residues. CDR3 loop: CASSPSTSGGKQYF. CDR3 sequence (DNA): TGTGCCAGCAGCCCCTCTACTAGCGGGGGAAAACAGTACTTC.

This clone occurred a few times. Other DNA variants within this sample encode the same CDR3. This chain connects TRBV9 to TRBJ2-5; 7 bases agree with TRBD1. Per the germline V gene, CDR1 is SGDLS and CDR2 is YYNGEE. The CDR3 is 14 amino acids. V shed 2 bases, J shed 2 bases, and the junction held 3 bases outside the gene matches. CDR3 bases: TGTGCCAGCAGCGTCGACAGGGCTCAAGAGACCCAGTACTTC. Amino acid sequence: CASSVDRAQETQYF.

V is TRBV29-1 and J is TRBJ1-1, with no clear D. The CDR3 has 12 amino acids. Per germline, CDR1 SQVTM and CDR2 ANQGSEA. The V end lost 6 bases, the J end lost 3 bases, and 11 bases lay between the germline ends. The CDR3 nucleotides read TGCAGCGTCCGCTTCCAGGACACTGAAGCTTTCTTT. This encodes CSVRFQDTEAFF. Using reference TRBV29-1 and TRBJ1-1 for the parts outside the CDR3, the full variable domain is SAVISQKPSRDICQRGTSLTIQCQVDSQVTMMFWYRQQPGQSLTLIATANQGSEATYESGFVIDKFPISRPNLTFSTLTVSNMSPEDSSIYLCSVRFQDTEAFFGQGTRLTVV.

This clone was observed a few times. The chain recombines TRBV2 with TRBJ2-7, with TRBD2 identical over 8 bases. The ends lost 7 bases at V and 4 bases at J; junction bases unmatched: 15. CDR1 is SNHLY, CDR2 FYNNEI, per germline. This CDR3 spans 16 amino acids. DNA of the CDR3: TGTGCCAGCACCGCCCCTAGCGGGTCCCGATCTTACGAGCAGTACTTC. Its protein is CASTAPSGSRSYEQYF.

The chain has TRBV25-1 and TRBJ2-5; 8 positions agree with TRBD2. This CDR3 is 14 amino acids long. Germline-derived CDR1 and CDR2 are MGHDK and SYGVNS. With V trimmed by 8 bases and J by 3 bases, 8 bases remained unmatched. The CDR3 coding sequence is TGTGCCAGCCACGCCCCACTAGCGGAAGAGACCCAGTACTTC. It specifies CASHAPLAEETQYF.

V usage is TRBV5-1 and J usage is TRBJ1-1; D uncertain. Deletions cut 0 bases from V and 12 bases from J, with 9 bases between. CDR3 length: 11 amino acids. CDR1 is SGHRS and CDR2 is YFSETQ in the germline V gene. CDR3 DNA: TGCGCCAGCAGCTTGGATGCGATAACTTTCTTT. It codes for CASSLDAITFF.

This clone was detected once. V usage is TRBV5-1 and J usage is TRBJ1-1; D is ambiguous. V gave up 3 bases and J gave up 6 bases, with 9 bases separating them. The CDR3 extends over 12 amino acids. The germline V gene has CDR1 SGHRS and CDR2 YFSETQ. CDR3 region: CASSSDGAEAFF. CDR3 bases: TGCGCCAGCAGCTCGGACGGGGCTGAAGCTTTCTTT.

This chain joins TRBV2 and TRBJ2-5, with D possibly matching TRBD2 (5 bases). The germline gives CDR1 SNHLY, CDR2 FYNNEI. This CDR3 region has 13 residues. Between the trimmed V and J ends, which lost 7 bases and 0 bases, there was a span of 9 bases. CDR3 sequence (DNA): TGTGCCAGCAAGCGGCGGGACCAAGAGACCCAGTACTTC. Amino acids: CASKRRDQETQYF.

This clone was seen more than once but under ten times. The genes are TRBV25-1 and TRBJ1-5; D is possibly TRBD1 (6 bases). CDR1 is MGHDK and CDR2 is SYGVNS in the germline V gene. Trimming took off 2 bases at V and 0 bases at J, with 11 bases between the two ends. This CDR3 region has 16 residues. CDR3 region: CASSEGGAYSNQPQHF. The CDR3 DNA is TGTGCCAGCAGTGAAGGGGGGGCGTATAGCAATCAGCCCCAGCATTTT.

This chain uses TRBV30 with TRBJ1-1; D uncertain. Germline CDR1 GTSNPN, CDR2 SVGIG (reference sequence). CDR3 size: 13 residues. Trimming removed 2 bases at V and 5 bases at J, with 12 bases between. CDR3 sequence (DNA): TGTGCCTGGAGTAAGATCCTCCGGACTGAAGCTTTCTTT. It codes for CAWSKILRTEAFF.

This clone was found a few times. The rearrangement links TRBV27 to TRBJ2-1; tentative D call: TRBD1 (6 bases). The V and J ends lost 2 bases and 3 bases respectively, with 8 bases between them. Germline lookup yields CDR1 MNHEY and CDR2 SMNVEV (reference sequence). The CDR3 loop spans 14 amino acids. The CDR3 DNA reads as TGTGCCAGCAGTTTAGGACAGCGCTACAATGAGCAGTTCTTC. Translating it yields CASSLGQRYNEQFF.

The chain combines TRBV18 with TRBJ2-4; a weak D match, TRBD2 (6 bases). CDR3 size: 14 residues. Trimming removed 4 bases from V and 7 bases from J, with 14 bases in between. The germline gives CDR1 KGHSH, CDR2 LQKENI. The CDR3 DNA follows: TGTGCCAGCTCACTAGGGACTGCTGGCAACATTCAGTACTTC. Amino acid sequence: CASSLGTAGNIQYF.

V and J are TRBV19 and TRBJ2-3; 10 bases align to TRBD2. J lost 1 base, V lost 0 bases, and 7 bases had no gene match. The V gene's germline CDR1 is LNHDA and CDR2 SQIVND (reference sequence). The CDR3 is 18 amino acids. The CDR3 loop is CASSIDLPSGSGTDTQYF. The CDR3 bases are TGTGCCAGTAGTATAGATCTGCCTAGCGGGAGCGGCACAGATACGCAGTATTTT.

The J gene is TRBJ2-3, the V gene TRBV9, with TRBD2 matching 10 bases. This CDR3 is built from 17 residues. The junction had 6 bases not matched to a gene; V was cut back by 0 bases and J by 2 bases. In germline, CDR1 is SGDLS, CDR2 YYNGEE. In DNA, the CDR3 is TGTGCCAGCAGCGTAGGGACTAGCGGAGCCTCCACAGATACGCAGTATTTT. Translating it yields CASSVGTSGASTDTQYF.

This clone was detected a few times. CDR3 region: CASSLLRGQAYTF. CDR3 coding DNA: TGTGCCAGCAGTTTACTCAGGGGGCAGGCCTACACCTTC. This sequence joins TRBV27 and TRBJ1-2, with 8 bases fitting TRBD1. The germline V gene has CDR1 MNHEY and CDR2 SMNVEV (reference sequence). CDR3 length equals 13 residues. V lost 2 bases, J lost 10 bases, and 6 bases stayed unmatched.

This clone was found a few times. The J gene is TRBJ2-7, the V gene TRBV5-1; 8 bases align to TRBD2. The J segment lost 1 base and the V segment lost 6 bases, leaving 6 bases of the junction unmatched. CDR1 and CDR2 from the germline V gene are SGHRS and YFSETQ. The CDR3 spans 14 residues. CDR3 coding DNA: TGCGCCAGCAACCCAGCGGGAGAGTCCTACGAGCAGTACTTC. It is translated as CASNPAGESYEQYF. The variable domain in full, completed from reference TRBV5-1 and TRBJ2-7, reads KAGVTQTPRYLIKTRGQQVTLSCSPISGHRSVSWYQQTPGQGLQFLFEYFSETQRNKGNFPGRFSGRQFSNSRSEMNVSTLELGDSALYLCASNPAGESYEQYFGPGTRLTVT.